Detailed here is one T cell receptor (beta chain). This clonotype was seen only a few times. Its antigen is currently not known. No much larger clone exists at a distance of one base, and base qualities are not known. Sequencing was performed on an Illumina HiSeq 1500. TCRdb applied fastp at Q25 and MiXCR to the public reads, then kept only in-frame beta chains. Entries that share a CDR3 protein sequence are merged under the most common genes and DNA. The sample table lists about 68,000 distinct CDR3 sequences, approximately 22% of them with a count of one. 79% of the sample rests with the top ten. This entry is derived from a study of T cell repertoires in cytomegalovirus infection (dated by TCRdb to the late 2010s). Study-level background: Donor HLA type was relevant to the analysis, because carriage of CMV infection together with the matching HLA type was indicated by public TCR beta signatures.

Taken from the germline V gene, the CDR1 and CDR2 loops are MNHNS and SASEGT. The junction carries 8 bases between V and J, which are trimmed by 2 bases and 6 bases respectively. The CDR3 has 13 amino acids, counting the end cysteine and phenylalanine. Only CDR3 DNA remains: 39 bases, in frame from the first base. General conclusions and limits of the study: Cumulative frequency of public TCR beta family members discriminated carriers of CMV infection plus the relevant HLA type in this cohort and an independent 352-donor cohort. The ex vivo response was dominated by HLA-C-restricted CMV-specific TCR beta clonotypes, which also provided the single most frequent clonotype in two of eight donors.

Recombination connected TRBV6-1 to TRBJ1-5, with TRBD1 as a weak D call on 5 bases. The sample comprised PBMCs, sequenced either directly or after in vitro stimulation (not recorded which). This TCR derives from a human donor in good health (CMV status not recorded). Some clones in this sample may be carry-over from other donors' samples. The DNA sequence is TGTGCCAGCAGTGAACAAAGGGGTCAGCCCCAGCATTTT. Translation gives CASSEQRGQPQHF.